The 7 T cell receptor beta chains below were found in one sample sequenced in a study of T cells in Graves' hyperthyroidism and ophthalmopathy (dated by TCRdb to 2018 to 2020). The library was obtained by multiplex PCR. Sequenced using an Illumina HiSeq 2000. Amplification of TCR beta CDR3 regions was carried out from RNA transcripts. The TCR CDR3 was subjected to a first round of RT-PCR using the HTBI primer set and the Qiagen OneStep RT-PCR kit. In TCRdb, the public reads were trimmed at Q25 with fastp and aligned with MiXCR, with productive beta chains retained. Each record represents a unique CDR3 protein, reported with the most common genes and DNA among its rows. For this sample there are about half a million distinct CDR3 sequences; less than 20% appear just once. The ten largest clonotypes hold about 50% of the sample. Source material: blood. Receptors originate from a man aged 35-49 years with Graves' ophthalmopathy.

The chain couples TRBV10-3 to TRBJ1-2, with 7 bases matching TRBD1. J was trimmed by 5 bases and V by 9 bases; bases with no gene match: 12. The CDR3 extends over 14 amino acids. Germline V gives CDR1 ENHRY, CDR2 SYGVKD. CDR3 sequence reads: CAINGWDRKYGYTF. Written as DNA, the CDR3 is TGTGCCATAAACGGTTGGGACAGAAAGTATGGCTACACCTTC.

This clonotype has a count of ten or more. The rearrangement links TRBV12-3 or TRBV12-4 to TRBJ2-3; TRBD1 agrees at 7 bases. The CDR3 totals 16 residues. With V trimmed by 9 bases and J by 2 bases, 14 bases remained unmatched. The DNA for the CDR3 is TGTGCCAGGACAGGGCGATTCGCCATATTCACAGATACGCAGTATTTT. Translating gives CARTGRFAIFTDTQYF.

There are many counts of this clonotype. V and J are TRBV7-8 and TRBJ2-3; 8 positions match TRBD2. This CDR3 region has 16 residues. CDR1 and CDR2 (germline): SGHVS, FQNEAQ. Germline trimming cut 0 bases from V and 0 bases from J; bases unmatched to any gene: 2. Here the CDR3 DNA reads TGTGCCAGCAGCTTAGCGGCTAGCGGGAGCACAGATACGCAGTATTTT. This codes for CASSLAASGSTDTQYF. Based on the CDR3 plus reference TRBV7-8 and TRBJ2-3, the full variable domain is GAGVSQSPRYKVAKRGQDVALRCDPISGHVSLFWYQQALGQGPEFLTYFQNEAQLDKSGLPSDRFFAERPEGSVSTLKIQRTQQEDSAVYLCASSLAASGSTDTQYFGPGTRLTVL.

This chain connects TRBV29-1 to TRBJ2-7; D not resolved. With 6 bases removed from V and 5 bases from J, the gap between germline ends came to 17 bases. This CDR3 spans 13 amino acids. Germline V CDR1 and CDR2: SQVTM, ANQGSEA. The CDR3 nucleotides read TGCAGCGTCGCTGGACCCTACGGCGACGAGCAGTACTTC. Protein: CSVAGPYGDEQYF.

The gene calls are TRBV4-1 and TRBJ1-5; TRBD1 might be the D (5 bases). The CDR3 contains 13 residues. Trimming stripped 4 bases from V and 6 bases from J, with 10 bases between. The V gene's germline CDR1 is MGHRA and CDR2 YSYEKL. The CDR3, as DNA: TGCGCCAGCAGCCCCACGGGGGGTCAGCCCCAGCATTTT. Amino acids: CASSPTGGQPQHF.

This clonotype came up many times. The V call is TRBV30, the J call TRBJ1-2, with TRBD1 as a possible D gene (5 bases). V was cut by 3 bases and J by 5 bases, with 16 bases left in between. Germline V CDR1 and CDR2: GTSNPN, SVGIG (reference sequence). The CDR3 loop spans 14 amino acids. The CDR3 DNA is TGTGCCTGGAGAAGGGGTCGGGGGGGATATGGCTACACCTTC. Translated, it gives CAWRRGRGGYGYTF. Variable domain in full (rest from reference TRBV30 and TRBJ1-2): SQTIHQWPATLVQPVGSPLSLECTVEGTSNPNLYWYRQAAGRGLQLLFYSVGIGQISSEVPQNLSASRPQDRQFILSSKKLLLSDSGFYLCAWRRGRGGYGYTFGSGTRLTVV.

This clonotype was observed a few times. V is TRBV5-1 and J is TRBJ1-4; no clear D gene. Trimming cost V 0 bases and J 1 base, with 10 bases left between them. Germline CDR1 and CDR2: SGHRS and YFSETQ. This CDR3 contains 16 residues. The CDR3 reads CASSLVGEVTNEKLFF. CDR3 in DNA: TGCGCCAGCAGCTTGGTCGGTGAGGTAACTAATGAAAAACTGTTTTTT.